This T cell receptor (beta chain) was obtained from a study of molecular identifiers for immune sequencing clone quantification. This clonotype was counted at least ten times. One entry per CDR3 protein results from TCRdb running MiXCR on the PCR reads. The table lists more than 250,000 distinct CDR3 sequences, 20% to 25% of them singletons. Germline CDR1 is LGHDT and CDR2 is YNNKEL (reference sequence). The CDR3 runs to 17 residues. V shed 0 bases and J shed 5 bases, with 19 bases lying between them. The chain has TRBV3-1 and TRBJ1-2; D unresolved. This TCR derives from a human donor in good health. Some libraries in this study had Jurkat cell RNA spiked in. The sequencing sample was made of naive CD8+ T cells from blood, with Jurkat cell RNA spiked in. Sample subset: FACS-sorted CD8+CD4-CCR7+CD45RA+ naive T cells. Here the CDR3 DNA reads TGTGCCAGCAGCCAAGACCTAATTTATACAGAGATTTATGGCTACACCTTC. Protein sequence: CASSQDLIYTEIYGYTF.